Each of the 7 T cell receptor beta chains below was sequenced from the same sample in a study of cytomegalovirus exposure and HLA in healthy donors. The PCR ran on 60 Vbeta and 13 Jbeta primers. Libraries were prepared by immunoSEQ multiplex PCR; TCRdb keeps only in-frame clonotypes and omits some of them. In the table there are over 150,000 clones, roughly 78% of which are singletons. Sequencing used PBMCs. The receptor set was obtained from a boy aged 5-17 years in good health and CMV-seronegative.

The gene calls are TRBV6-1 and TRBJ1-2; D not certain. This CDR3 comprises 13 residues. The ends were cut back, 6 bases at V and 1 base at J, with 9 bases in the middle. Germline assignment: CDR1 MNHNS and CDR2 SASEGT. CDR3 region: CASSDTYNYGYTF. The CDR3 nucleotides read TGTGCCAGCAGCGACACCTATAACTATGGCTACACCTTC.

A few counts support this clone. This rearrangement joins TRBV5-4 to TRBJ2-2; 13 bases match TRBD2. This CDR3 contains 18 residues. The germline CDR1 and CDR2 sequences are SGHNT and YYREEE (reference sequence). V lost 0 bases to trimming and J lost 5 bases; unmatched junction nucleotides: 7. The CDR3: CASSLGTSGRGRTGELFF. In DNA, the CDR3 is TGTGCCAGCAGCTTGGGGACTAGCGGGAGAGGGAGGACCGGGGAGCTGTTTTTT.

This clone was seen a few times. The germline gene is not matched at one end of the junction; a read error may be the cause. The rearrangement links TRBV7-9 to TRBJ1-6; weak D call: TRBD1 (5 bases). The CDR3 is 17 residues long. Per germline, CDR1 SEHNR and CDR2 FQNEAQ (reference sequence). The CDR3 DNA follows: TGTTCCAGCAGCGGGGCGCAGGCTAGCTCCTATAATTCACCCCTCCACTTT. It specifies CSSSGAQASSYNSPLHF.

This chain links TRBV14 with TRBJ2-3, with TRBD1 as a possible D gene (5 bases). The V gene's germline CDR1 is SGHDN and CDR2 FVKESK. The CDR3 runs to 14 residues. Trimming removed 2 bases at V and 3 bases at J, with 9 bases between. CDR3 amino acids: CASSQPGSTDTQYF. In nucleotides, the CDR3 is TGTGCCAGCAGCCAACCAGGGTCAACAGATACGCAGTATTTT. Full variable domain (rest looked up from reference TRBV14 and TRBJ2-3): EAGVTQFPSHSVIEKGQTVTLRCDPISGHDNLYWYRRVMGKEIKFLLHFVKESKQDESGMPNNRFLAERTGGTYSTLKVQPAELEDSGVYFCASSQPGSTDTQYFGPGTRLTVL.

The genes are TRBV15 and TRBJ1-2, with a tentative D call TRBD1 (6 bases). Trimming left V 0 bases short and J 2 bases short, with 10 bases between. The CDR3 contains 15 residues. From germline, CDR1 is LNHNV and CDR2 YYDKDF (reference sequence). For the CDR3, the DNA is TGTGCCACCAGCAGAGATTCGCAGGGGAACTATGGCTACACCTTC. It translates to CATSRDSQGNYGYTF.

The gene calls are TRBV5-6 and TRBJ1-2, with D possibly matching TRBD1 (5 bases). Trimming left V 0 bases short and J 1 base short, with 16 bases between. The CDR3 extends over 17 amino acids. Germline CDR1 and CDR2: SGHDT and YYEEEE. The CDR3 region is CASSLVILVGGNYGYTF. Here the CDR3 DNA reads TGTGCCAGCAGCTTGGTAATACTTGTGGGGGGTAACTATGGCTACACCTTC.

The CDR3 DNA reads as TGTGCCAGCAGTTACTTGACAGGTATAGACACTGAAGCTTTCTTT. Its protein product is CASSYLTGIDTEAFF. The chain combines TRBV6-5 with TRBJ1-1, with D perhaps TRBD1 (6 bases). Trimming cost V 1 base and J 3 bases, with 12 bases left between them. CDR3 length: 15 amino acids. Germline assignment: CDR1 MNHEY and CDR2 SVGAGI.